These 24 T cell receptor beta chains were all obtained from the same sample, sequenced in a study of neurological immune-mediated disorders. TCRdb processed the 5' RACE reads anew with MiXCR; each CDR3 protein has one entry. Counted here are approximately 27,000 distinct CDR3 sequences, around 25% occurring once; the ten biggest clones make up about 27%. Sequencing input: CD4+ T cells from blood. The receptor set was obtained from a man over 45 with HTLV-1-associated myelopathy (HAM/TSP).

This clonotype has ten or more counts. Here the CDR3 reads CSVGGDRSLLETQYF. CDR3 sequence (DNA): TGCAGCGTTGGTGGGGACAGGTCATTACTAGAGACCCAGTACTTC. The chain recombines TRBV29-1 with TRBJ2-5; TRBD1 agrees at 8 bases. The CDR3 covers 15 residues. J gave up 4 bases and V 4 bases, and 11 bases lay outside the gene matches. Germline V gene lookup returns CDR1 SQVTM and CDR2 ANQGSEA.

This clonotype was counted many times. DNA for the CDR3: TGTGCCAGCAGGCCCCAGCGGCCCAGACCAAATGAGCAGTTCTTC. It codes for CASRPQRPRPNEQFF. This sequence joins TRBV5-8 and TRBJ2-1, with D tentatively TRBD2 (5 bases). The V gene lost 5 bases and the J gene lost 7 bases, with 19 bases spanning the gap. CDR3 size: 15 residues. Germline loops: CDR1 SGHTS, CDR2 YDEGEE.

There are many counts of this clonotype. The chain is built from TRBV6-1 and TRBJ1-2; 8 bases map to TRBD1. Germline lookup yields CDR1 MNHNS and CDR2 SASEGT. Losses at the gene ends were 1 base for V and 7 bases for J; bases not matched to a gene: 8. CDR3 length: 15 residues. The CDR3 DNA follows: TGTGCCAGCAGTGAAGGGACAGGGTGGGGGTCTGGCTACACCTTC. Translating gives CASSEGTGWGSGYTF.

This clonotype has a count of ten or more. The chain has TRBV5-5 and TRBJ2-4, with D possibly matching TRBD1 (6 bases). This CDR3 spans 15 amino acids. Germline V gene sequence: CDR1 SGHKS, CDR2 YYEKEE (reference sequence). Trimming stripped 0 bases from V and 0 bases from J, with 7 bases between. CDR3 DNA: TGTGCCAGCAGCTTGGGCAGGGGAGCCAAAAACATTCAGTACTTC. Its translation: CASSLGRGAKNIQYF.

This clonotype was detected many times. The chain combines TRBV20-1 with TRBJ2-3, with D maybe TRBD1 (7 bases). V dropped 6 bases and J dropped 2 bases, with 18 bases sitting between them. This CDR3 contains 15 residues. Germline assignment: CDR1 DFQATT and CDR2 SNEGSKA (reference sequence). This CDR3 reads CSALLTGTYTDTQYF. The CDR3 coding sequence is TGCAGTGCCCTGCTGACAGGGACTTACACAGATACGCAGTATTTT.

The V call is TRBV7-2, the J call TRBJ1-2; TRBD1 might be the D (6 bases). Looked up from germline, CDR1 is SGHTA and CDR2 is FQGNSA. The CDR3 has 14 residues. The V end was cut by 2 bases, the J end by 5 bases, with 12 bases between. CDR3 DNA sequence: TGTGCCAGCAGCTTATATGGGGGCGAATATGGCTACACCTTC. It is translated as CASSLYGGEYGYTF.

This clonotype is labeled as medium-sized. The V and J genes are TRBV5-6 and TRBJ2-1; TRBD1 matches at 8 bases. The CDR3 consists of 20 residues. Germline loops: CDR1 SGHDT, CDR2 YYEEEE. The junction had 14 bases not matched to a gene; V was cut back by 0 bases and J by 0 bases. The CDR3 spells CASSLGLVDRGRSSYNEQFF. DNA of the CDR3: TGTGCCAGCAGCTTGGGCTTGGTCGACAGGGGTCGGAGCTCCTACAATGAGCAGTTCTTC. Using reference TRBV5-6 and TRBJ2-1 for the parts outside the CDR3, the full variable domain is DAGVTQSPTHLIKTRGQQVTLRCSPKSGHDTVSWYQQALGQGPQFIFQYYEEEERQRGNFPDRFSGHQFPNYSSELNVNALLLGDSALYLCASSLGLVDRGRSSYNEQFFGPGTRLTVL.

This clonotype was observed at least ten times. The genes are TRBV20-1 and TRBJ1-4; D is unclear. Germline V gene lookup returns CDR1 DFQATT and CDR2 SNEGSKA (reference sequence). This CDR3 has 14 amino acids. Trimming stripped 6 bases from V and 7 bases from J, with 18 bases between. CDR3 nucleotide sequence: TGCAGTGCGCCCCTCGGGTCGGGTGGTGAAAAACTGTTTTTT. The encoded protein is CSAPLGSGGEKLFF.

The rearrangement uses TRBV14 and TRBJ2-4, with D uncertain. Trimming pared 4 bases from V and 9 bases from J, leaving 16 bases between. The CDR3 runs to 14 residues. The germline V gene encodes CDR1 SGHDN and CDR2 FVKESK. The CDR3 nucleotides are TGTGCCAGCAGCCCCTCCGTGGCCCCAGGCATTCAGTACTTC. Translating it yields CASSPSVAPGIQYF.

This clonotype was counted ten times or more. This chain links TRBV6-4 with TRBJ2-1, with 7 bases aligning to TRBD2. In germline, CDR1 is MRHNA, CDR2 SNTAGT. The ends lost 2 bases at V and 6 bases at J; junction bases unmatched: 4. This CDR3 comprises 14 residues. CDR3 residues: CASSDLGRGNEQFF. The CDR3 DNA sequence: TGTGCCAGCAGTGACCTGGGGAGGGGCAATGAGCAGTTCTTC.

This clonotype was picked up many times. The chain uses TRBV6-6 and TRBJ2-7, with 9 bases identical to TRBD2. The V segment lost 4 bases and the J segment 2 bases; nucleotides outside the gene matches: 3. Germline CDR1 MNHNY, CDR2 SVGAGI (reference sequence). The CDR3 spans 14 residues. CDR3 sequence: CASSSSGVTYEQYF. CDR3 nucleotides: TGTGCCAGCAGTTCTAGCGGGGTTACCTACGAGCAGTACTTC.

This clonotype is large in the sample. The chain couples TRBV5-5 to TRBJ1-1, with D uncertain. Germline V CDR1 and CDR2: SGHKS, YYEKEE (reference sequence). The CDR3 runs 15 residues. V dropped 0 bases and J dropped 1 base, with 10 bases sitting between them. The CDR3 nucleotides read TGTGCCAGCAGCTTGGGGGCGGGGAGGAACACTGAAGCTTTCTTT. Its translation: CASSLGAGRNTEAFF.

The chain is built from TRBV20-1 and TRBJ2-7; 10 nucleotides match TRBD2. The length of the CDR3 is 14 residues. Germline assignment: CDR1 DFQATT and CDR2 SNEGSKA (reference sequence). The V gene end was trimmed by 5 bases and the J gene end by 1 base; junction bases not matched to a gene: 5. The CDR3 DNA follows: TGCAGTGCTGGAACTAGCGGGGCTTCCTACGAGCAGTACTTC. The encoded protein is CSAGTSGASYEQYF.

This clonotype was observed at least ten times. The chain is built from TRBV12-3 or TRBV12-4 and TRBJ1-3; D call uncertain. V was trimmed by 6 bases and J by 7 bases, leaving 16 bases between them. The CDR3 has 14 residues. CDR3: CASSQLPGTNTIYF. CDR3 nucleotides: TGTGCCAGCAGCCAATTACCAGGAACGAACACCATATATTTT.

This clonotype has only one observation. V gene TRBV20-1 combines with J gene TRBJ2-1; TRBD2 is a possible D gene (6 bases). The CDR3 extends over 13 amino acids. Per the germline V gene, CDR1 is DFQATT and CDR2 is SNEGSKA (reference sequence). Trimming removed 4 bases from V and 13 bases from J, with 20 bases in between. The CDR3 spells CSATRDLSGDQFF. DNA for the CDR3: TGCAGTGCTACCCGGGACTTGTCTGGTGACCAGTTCTTC.

The sample holds many counts of this clonotype. At one end, the junction sequence differs from germline, possibly due to a read error. The V gene is TRBV12-3 or TRBV12-4, the J gene TRBJ1-5; D unclear. The CDR3 totals 15 residues. The CDR3 DNA sequence: TGTGCCAGCAGTTCGAGGGCCTCGAGCAGTCAGCCCCAGCATTTT. Residues: CASSSRASSSQPQHF.

This clonotype was seen repeatedly, ten times or more. The V call is TRBV6-5, the J call TRBJ1-1; maybe TRBD1 (5 bases). This CDR3 contains 12 residues. Germline V gene sequence: CDR1 MNHEY, CDR2 SVGAGI. Trimming took off 0 bases at V and 11 bases at J, with 10 bases between the two ends. In DNA, the CDR3 is TGTGCCAGCAGTTACTCGGGGGTAGGGGCTTTCTTT. Its protein is CASSYSGVGAFF.

This clonotype was recorded only once. The gene calls are TRBV20-1 and TRBJ1-5; perhaps TRBD1 as D (5 bases). Germline loops: CDR1 DFQATT, CDR2 SNEGSKA (reference sequence). CDR3 length: 14 amino acids. V was clipped by 5 bases and J by 9 bases, with 20 bases between them. CDR3 in amino acids: CSAPPGGWGSPQHF. The CDR3 DNA sequence: TGCAGTGCTCCCCCGGGAGGGTGGGGGTCGCCCCAGCATTTT.

This clonotype appeared many times. The DNA for the CDR3 is TGTGCCAGCAAAGGGGGGGTTCGAACCGGGGAGCTGTTTTTT. Protein: CASKGGVRTGELFF. The chain combines TRBV6-5 with TRBJ2-2, with TRBD2 as a possible D gene (7 bases). Germline V gene lookup returns CDR1 MNHEY and CDR2 SVGAGI. The CDR3 loop spans 14 amino acids. V shed 7 bases and J shed 5 bases, with 14 bases lying between them.

In its sample, this clonotype was seen many times. The chain links TRBV5-4 to TRBJ2-5, with D maybe TRBD2 (5 bases). CDR3 length equals 14 residues. Germline V gene data show CDR1 as SGHNT and CDR2 as YYREEE (reference sequence). V was cut by 0 bases and J by 4 bases, with 10 bases left in between. In DNA, the CDR3 is TGTGCCAGCAGCTTGGAGCGGTCTCCAGAGACCCAGTACTTC. It specifies CASSLERSPETQYF.

The rearrangement links TRBV7-2 to TRBJ1-5, with 7 bases that match TRBD1. This CDR3 region has 15 residues. J was trimmed by 5 bases and V by 1 base; bases with no gene match: 5. Looked up from germline, CDR1 is SGHTA and CDR2 is FQGNSA. CDR3 bases: TGTGCCAGCAGCTTAGTCACAGGGGCAGATCAGCCCCAGCATTTT. It is translated as CASSLVTGADQPQHF.

The chain is built from TRBV12-3 or TRBV12-4 and TRBJ1-4, with no clear D. This CDR3 is built from 11 residues. V was trimmed by 5 bases and J by 5 bases, leaving 3 bases between them. The chain's CDR3 is CASSPNEKLFF. Written as DNA, the CDR3 is TGTGCCAGCAGTCCAAATGAAAAACTGTTTTTT.

The table lists this clonotype with many counts. The chain combines TRBV2 with TRBJ2-3; 9 bases line up with TRBD2. Per germline, CDR1 SNHLY and CDR2 FYNNEI. Germline trimming cut 4 bases from V and 6 bases from J; bases unmatched to any gene: 8. There are 15 residues in the CDR3. The CDR3 region is CASSVGGRAPDTQYF. The CDR3 DNA follows: TGTGCCAGCAGTGTCGGCGGGAGGGCCCCTGATACGCAGTATTTT. The whole variable domain, filled in from reference TRBV2 and TRBJ2-3, reads EPEVTQTPSHQVTQMGQEVILRCVPISNHLYFYWYRQILGQKVEFLVSFYNNEISEKSEIFDDQFSVERPDGSNFTLKIRSTKLEDSAMYFCASSVGGRAPDTQYFGPGTRLTVL.

The chain employs TRBV18 and TRBJ2-7; 11 positions agree with TRBD2. J was trimmed by 1 base and V by 3 bases; bases with no gene match: 5. CDR3 size: 16 residues. Looked up from germline, CDR1 is KGHSH and CDR2 is LQKENI. The CDR3, as DNA: TGTGCCAGCTCACCCCAGGGACTAGCGGCATCCTACGAGCAGTACTTC. Translated: CASSPQGLAASYEQYF.